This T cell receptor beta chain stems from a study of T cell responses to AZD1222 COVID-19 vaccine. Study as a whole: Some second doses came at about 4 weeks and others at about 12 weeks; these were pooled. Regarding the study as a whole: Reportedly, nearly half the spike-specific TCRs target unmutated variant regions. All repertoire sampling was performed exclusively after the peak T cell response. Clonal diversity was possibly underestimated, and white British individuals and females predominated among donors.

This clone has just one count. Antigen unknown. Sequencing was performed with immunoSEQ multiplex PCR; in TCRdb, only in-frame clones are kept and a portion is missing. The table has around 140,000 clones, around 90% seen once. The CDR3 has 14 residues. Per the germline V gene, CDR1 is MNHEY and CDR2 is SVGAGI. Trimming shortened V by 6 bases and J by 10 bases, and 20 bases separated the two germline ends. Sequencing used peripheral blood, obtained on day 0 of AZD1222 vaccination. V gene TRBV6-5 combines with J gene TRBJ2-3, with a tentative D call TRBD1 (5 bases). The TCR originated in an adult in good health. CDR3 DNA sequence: TGTGCCAGCAGGAAGGACCCTACCTTAGGGGCGCAGTATTTT. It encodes CASRKDPTLGAQYF.